This T cell receptor (beta chain) derives from a study of T cells in Graves' hyperthyroidism and ophthalmopathy (dated by TCRdb to 2018 to 2020). As for the study more broadly: Peripheral blood samples were taken at initial diagnosis, before any treatment was given. Prospective prediction of ophthalmopathy was tested in an independent validation cohort of 18 to 20 hyperthyroidism patients and 17 patients who later progressed to ophthalmopathy. The roughly 100 discovery patients were randomly split 7:3 into training and test sets. To identify distinguishing TCR V-J signatures, a discovery cohort of around 98 patients was used, comprising 40 to 45 with Graves' ophthalmopathy and some 60 with stable Graves' hyperthyroidism. TCR Vbeta CDR3 sequencing of 140 or so peripheral blood samples (fewer than 45 ophthalmopathy, 75 hyperthyroidism and 17 progressor patients) is reported in the paper. Thyroid tissue and blood T-cell repertoires from six or seven Graves' hyperthyroidism patients were also compared in the study. Following sampling, methimazole starting at 30 mg daily was given to hyperthyroidism patients, and high-dose intravenous methylprednisolone was given to ophthalmopathy patients. The paper as a whole reports these results and caveats: During validation, the model predicted progression to ophthalmopathy a median of approximately 7 months ahead of onset, with just under 71% sensitivity and 72.22% specificity. Sample size was not statistically predetermined, and blinding of investigators to group allocation was not performed. Most expanded thyroid clonotypes (frequency above 0.001) were also detected in blood, suggesting blood repertoires may reflect thyroid immune responses. A model built on a 13 V-J signature distinguished ophthalmopathy from stable hyperthyroidism, reaching around 88% sensitivity and about 81% specificity in cross-validation and 80%/75% in testing.

Measured from the cysteine to the phenylalanine, the CDR3 is 15 residues long. The read is trimmed to its CDR3 DNA, 45 bases read in frame from base 1. V loses 0 bases, J loses 3 bases, and the germline ends lie 12 bases apart. CDR1 SGHRS and CDR2 YFSETQ were looked up in the germline V gene. Amplification of TCR beta CDR3 regions was carried out from RNA transcripts. The first round of RT-PCR for the TCR CDR3 was performed with the HTBI primer set and the Qiagen OneStep RT-PCR kit. The libraries were constructed in a second round of multiplex PCR and then size-selected and purified. Libraries were sequenced paired-end with 100 bp reads on an Illumina HiSeq2000. The study's processing was this. SOAPnuke was used to process the raw data, with reads discarded if the reads contained adapters or uncalled bases, had a mean Phred below 15, or lacked an exact constant-primer or identifier match. High-quality paired reads were merged with COPE v1.2.5, and unique nucleotide sequences were defined as clonotypes. Clonotypes were aligned to IMGT TRBV, TRBD and TRBJ reference segments using MiTCR v1.1. The analysis was restricted to V-J combinations with a frequency above 0.0001, which together covered 99.2% of the repertoires. The TCS score was defined as F50 (clonal expansion) divided by E x V (chaos), with BLOSUM62-based TCRdist calculated between CDR3 peptides within each V-J. Welch's t-statistics and random forest reduced around 510 V-J features to about 13, which were used in a naive Bayes classifier (R e1071). TCRdb handled the public reads itself, with Q25 trimming in fastp and clone calling in MiXCR, and kept productive beta chains. For every CDR3 protein sequence, its rows merge into one entry that carries the most common genes and DNA. The V and J calls here are based on TCRdb, not the publication. The sample table shows approximately 320,000 distinct CDR3 sequences, and about 15% are seen once. Around a third of the sample is taken by the ten largest.

A note on this clonotype: Its cognate antigen has yet to be identified. No much larger clonotype is one base removed from it; base qualities were not supplied.

Stable Graves' hyperthyroidism was defined as no progression to ophthalmopathy during 18 months of follow-up. Hyperthyroidism patients were newly diagnosed, had a disease duration of under 2 months, and were aged 18 to 65 years. Any patient with an uncontrolled infection, another autoimmune disease, pregnancy or lactation was excluded. Diagnoses were established on the basis of clinical symptoms, serum thyroxine and TRAb, thyroid ultrasound, and orbital computed tomography. Ficoll-Paque density gradient centrifugation was used to isolate PBMCs from 8 to 10 ml of fresh peripheral blood. Trizol reagent was used to extract total RNA, and RNA quality was then checked on an Agilent 2100 Bioanalyzer.

This TCR derives from a man aged 25 to 40 with Graves' hyperthyroidism. The rearranged segments are TRBV5-1 and TRBJ1-2, with TRBD1 as a weak D call on 5 bases. The sequenced sample was blood. Read as DNA, the sequence is TGCGCCAGCAGCTTGGGGTGGGGCCGGGACTATGGCTACACCTTC. Its coded protein is CASSLGWGRDYGYTF.